Listed here are 13 T cell receptor beta chains from one sample, sequenced in a study of CD8 T cells in Susac syndrome (dated by TCRdb to the late 2010s). Library generation was performed with the immunoSEQ multiplex PCR assay. RNA was extracted using the RNeasy kit, and about 0.45 to 1 microgram was reverse transcribed with random hexamers. TCRdb cleaned the public reads at Q25 with fastp, built clones with MiXCR and kept in-frame beta chains. Every distinct CDR3 protein forms one entry, paired with its most common genes and DNA. Recorded for this sample are about 60,000 distinct CDR3 sequences; approximately 92% of them occurred a single time. Clones ranked in the top ten supply roughly 0.2% of the sample. The source material was CD8+ T cells from PBMCs. The source of these receptors is a human donor in good health.

The chain has TRBV27 and TRBJ1-2; 7 bases map to TRBD1. Per germline, CDR1 MNHEY and CDR2 SMNVEV (reference sequence). V lost 6 bases, J lost 4 bases, and 11 bases stayed unmatched. This CDR3 region has 15 residues. The CDR3 sequence: CASSPKGALSYGYTF. CDR3 DNA sequence: TGTGCCAGCAGCCCGAAGGGGGCTCTTAGCTATGGCTACACCTTC.

The rearrangement links TRBV2 to TRBJ1-1, with 8 positions matching TRBD1. The V gene's germline CDR1 is SNHLY and CDR2 FYNNEI. Germline trimming cut 6 bases from V and 1 base from J; bases unmatched to any gene: 7. This CDR3 region has 15 residues. The CDR3 DNA reads as TGTGCCAGCAGACGGACAGGGATGGAGAACACTGAAGCTTTCTTT. Its protein is CASRRTGMENTEAFF.

The chain combines TRBV3-1 with TRBJ1-1; 7 bases fit TRBD1. The CDR3 has 16 residues. V shed 6 bases and J 0 bases; nucleotides not matched to a gene: 10. Germline V lookup: CDR1 LGHDT, CDR2 YNNKEL (reference sequence). DNA for the CDR3: TGTGCCAGCAGTCGACATCAGACAGGGCTGAACACTGAAGCTTTCTTT. This translates into CASSRHQTGLNTEAFF.

The chain combines TRBV13 with TRBJ1-1, with D possibly matching TRBD1 (5 bases). Germline CDR1 is PRHDT and CDR2 is FYEKMQ (reference sequence). The V end was cut by 0 bases, the J end by 4 bases, with 12 bases between. This CDR3 has 15 residues. CDR3 sequence reads: CASSLGEGLATEAFF. CDR3 DNA: TGTGCCAGCAGCTTAGGAGAGGGGTTGGCCACTGAAGCTTTCTTT.

The chain uses TRBV7-9 and TRBJ1-3; a weak D match, TRBD1 (6 bases). The V and J ends lost 4 bases and 2 bases respectively, with 18 bases between them. The CDR3 contains 17 residues. Germline V lookup: CDR1 SEHNR, CDR2 FQNEAQ (reference sequence). The CDR3 coding sequence is TGTGCCAGCAGCTCATTAGGGGACACAGCTACTGGAAACACCATATATTTT. This gives the protein CASSSLGDTATGNTIYF.

The V gene is TRBV2, the J gene TRBJ1-5, with 10 bases that match TRBD1. J gave up 7 bases and V 3 bases, and 18 bases lay outside the gene matches. Germline values: CDR1 SNHLY, CDR2 FYNNEI. The CDR3 runs to 19 residues. CDR3 in amino acids: CASSDTGRTGQGSRQPQHF. The DNA for the CDR3 is TGTGCCAGCAGTGATACGGGGAGAACGGGACAGGGGAGCCGGCAGCCCCAGCATTTT.

The chain combines TRBV20-1 with TRBJ2-7; TRBD1 is a possible D gene (5 bases). The CDR3 sequence is 14 residues long. Germline V gene lookup returns CDR1 DFQATT and CDR2 SNEGSKA (reference sequence). V shed 5 bases and J shed 0 bases, with 14 bases lying between them. CDR3 residues: CSAVSRDTSYEQYF. CDR3 DNA: TGCAGTGCTGTAAGCAGGGATACCTCCTACGAGCAGTACTTC.

The rearrangement uses TRBV2 and TRBJ2-3, with TRBD1 matching 7 bases. Trimming cost V 8 bases and J 5 bases; bases outside gene matches: 10. Germline CDR1 and CDR2: SNHLY and FYNNEI. This CDR3 comprises 14 residues. The DNA of the CDR3 is TGTGCCAGCGATGCCAGGGGGTGGGGAGATACGCAGTATTTT. Its protein is CASDARGWGDTQYF.

This sequence joins TRBV19 and TRBJ2-1, with TRBD2 matching over 8 bases. The CDR3 sequence is 15 residues long. The ends lost 3 bases at V and 5 bases at J; junction bases unmatched: 6. Germline V gene lookup returns CDR1 LNHDA and CDR2 SQIVND (reference sequence). For the CDR3, the DNA is TGTGCCAGTAGTATCGGTAGCGGGGACGACAATGAGCAGTTCTTC. Translation gives CASSIGSGDDNEQFF.

The chain couples TRBV6-6 to TRBJ1-1; tentative D call: TRBD1 (6 bases). The CDR3 is 13 amino acids. Germline V gene sequence: CDR1 MNHNY, CDR2 SVGAGI (reference sequence). Trimming took 8 bases from V and 4 from J, leaving 14 bases between them. DNA for the CDR3: TGTGCCAGCGGGTTACAGGGATTCACTGAAGCTTTCTTT. It codes for CASGLQGFTEAFF.

V is TRBV6-1 and J is TRBJ2-6, with D unresolved. Trimming stripped 6 bases from V and 0 bases from J, with 18 bases between. This CDR3 is 18 amino acids long. CDR1 is MNHNS and CDR2 is SASEGT in the germline V gene. CDR3 bases: TGTGCCAGCAGGTCATTCATAGACCCAATCTCTGGGGCCAACGTCCTGACTTTC. Protein product: CASRSFIDPISGANVLTF.

This clonotype is a singleton in its sample. V is TRBV13 and J is TRBJ2-3; D is perhaps TRBD1 or TRBD2 (5 bases each). The CDR3 is 16 amino acids. Trimming stripped 0 bases from V and 2 bases from J, with 12 bases between. CDR1 is PRHDT and CDR2 is FYEKMQ in the germline V gene (reference sequence). CDR3 loop: CASSLGTGRFTDTQYF. The CDR3 bases are TGTGCCAGCAGCTTAGGAACGGGGCGGTTCACAGATACGCAGTATTTT.

This chain links TRBV19 with TRBJ2-7, with a weak D call TRBD1 (6 bases). This CDR3 contains 15 residues. Looked up from germline, CDR1 is LNHDA and CDR2 is SQIVND (reference sequence). Trimming stripped 4 bases from V and 1 base from J, with 14 bases between. Written as DNA, the CDR3 is TGTGCCAGTAGTAGGCAGGGGACCGTATCCTACGAGCAGTACTTC. It specifies CASSRQGTVSYEQYF.